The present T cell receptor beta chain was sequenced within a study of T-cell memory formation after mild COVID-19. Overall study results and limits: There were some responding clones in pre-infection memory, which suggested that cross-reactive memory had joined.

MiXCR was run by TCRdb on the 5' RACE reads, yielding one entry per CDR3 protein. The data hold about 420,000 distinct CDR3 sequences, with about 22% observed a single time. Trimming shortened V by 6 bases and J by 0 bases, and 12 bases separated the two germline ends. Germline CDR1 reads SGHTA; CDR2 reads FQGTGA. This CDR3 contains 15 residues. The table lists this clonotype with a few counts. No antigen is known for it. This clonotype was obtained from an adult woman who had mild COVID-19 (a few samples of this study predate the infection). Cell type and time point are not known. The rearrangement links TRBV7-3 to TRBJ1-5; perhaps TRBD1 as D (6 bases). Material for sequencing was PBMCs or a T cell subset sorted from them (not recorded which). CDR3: CASSRRGNSNQPQHF. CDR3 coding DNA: TGTGCCAGCAGTCGAAGGGGGAATAGCAATCAGCCCCAGCATTTT. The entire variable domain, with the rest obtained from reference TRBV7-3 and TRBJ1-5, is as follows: GAGVSQTPSNKVTEKGKYVELRCDPISGHTALYWYRQSLGQGPEFLIYFQGTGAADDSGLPNDRFFAVRPEGSVSTLKIQRTERGDSAVYLCASSRRGNSNQPQHFGDGTRLSIL.